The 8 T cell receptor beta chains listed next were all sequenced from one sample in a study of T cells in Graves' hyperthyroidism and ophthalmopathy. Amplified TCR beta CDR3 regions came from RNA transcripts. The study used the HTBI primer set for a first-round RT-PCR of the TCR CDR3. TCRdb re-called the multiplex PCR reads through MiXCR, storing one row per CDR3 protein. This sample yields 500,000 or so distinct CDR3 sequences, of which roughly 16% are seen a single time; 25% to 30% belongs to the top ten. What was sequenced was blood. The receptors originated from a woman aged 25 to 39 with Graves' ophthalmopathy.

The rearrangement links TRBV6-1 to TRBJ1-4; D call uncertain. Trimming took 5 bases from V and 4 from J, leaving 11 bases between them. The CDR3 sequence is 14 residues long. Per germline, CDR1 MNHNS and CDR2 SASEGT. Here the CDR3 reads CASSPQPLNEKLFF. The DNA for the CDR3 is TGTGCCAGCAGTCCCCAGCCCCTTAATGAAAAACTGTTTTTT.

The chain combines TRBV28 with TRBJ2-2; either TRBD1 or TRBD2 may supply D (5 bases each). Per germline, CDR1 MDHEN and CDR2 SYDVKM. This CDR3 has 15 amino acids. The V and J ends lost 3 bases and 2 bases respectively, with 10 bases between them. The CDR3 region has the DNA TGTGCCAGCAGTTTTCGAGGGACCAACACCGGGGAGCTGTTTTTT. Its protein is CASSFRGTNTGELFF.

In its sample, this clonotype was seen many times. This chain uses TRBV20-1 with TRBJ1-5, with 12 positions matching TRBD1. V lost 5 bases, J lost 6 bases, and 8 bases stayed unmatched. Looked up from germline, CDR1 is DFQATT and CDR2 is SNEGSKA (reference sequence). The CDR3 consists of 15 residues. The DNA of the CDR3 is TGCAGTGCTTTTATCGGGACAGGGGGCGGTCAGCCCCAGCATTTT. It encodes CSAFIGTGGGQPQHF.

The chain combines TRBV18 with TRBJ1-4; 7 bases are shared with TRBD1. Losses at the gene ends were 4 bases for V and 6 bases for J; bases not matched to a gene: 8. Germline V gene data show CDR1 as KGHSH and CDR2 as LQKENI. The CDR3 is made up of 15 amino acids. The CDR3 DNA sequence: TGTGCCAGCTCACGAGGGACAGAAGACTATGAAAAACTGTTTTTT. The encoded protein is CASSRGTEDYEKLFF.

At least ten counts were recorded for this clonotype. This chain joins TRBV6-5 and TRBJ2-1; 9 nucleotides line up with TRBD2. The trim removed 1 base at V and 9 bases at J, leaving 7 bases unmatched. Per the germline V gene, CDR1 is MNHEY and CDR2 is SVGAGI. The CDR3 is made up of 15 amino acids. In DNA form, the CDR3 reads TGTGCCAGCAGTTACTTCGGCGGGAGGGCCGTTGAGCAGTTCTTC. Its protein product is CASSYFGGRAVEQFF.

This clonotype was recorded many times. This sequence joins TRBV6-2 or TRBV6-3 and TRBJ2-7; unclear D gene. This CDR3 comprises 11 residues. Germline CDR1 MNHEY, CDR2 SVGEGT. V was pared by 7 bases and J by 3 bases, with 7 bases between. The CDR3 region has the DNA TGTGCCAGCACCTATAACTACGAGCAGTACTTC. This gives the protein CASTYNYEQYF.

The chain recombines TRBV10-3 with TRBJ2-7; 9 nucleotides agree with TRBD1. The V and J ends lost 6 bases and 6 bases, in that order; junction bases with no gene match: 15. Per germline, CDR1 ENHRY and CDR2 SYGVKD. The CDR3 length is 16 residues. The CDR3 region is CAISGPRDRVPLEQYF. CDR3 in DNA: TGTGCCATCAGCGGACCGCGGGACAGGGTCCCGCTCGAGCAGTACTTC.

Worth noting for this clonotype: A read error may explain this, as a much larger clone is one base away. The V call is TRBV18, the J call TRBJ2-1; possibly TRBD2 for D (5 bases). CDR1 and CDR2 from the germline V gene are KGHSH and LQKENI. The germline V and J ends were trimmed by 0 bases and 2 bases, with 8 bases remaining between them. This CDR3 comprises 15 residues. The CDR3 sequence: CASSPPRATYNEQFF. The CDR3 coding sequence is TGTGCCAGCTCACCACCGCGGGCAACCTACAATGAGCAGTTCTTC.